This is a list of T cell receptor beta chains from one sample in a study of regulatory T cells in long-lasting Graves disease. TCRdb processed the multiplex PCR reads anew with MiXCR; each CDR3 protein has one entry. The profile shows hundreds of thousands of distinct CDR3 sequences, around an eighth of them singletons. The sample was also reused in another study, on T cells in Graves' hyperthyroidism and ophthalmopathy.

This material consisted of peripheral blood mononuclear cells (PBMCs), taken at new diagnosis, from a patient treated with antithyroid drugs. All receptors come from a man aged 25 to 40 with Graves disease. The CDR3 runs from the conserved cysteine through the conserved F or W. The D gene is left open where the match is weak. The size entry is marked missing in some rows and otherwise reads once, few, many or a size class.

many	TRBV6-1	-	TRBJ1-5	TGTGCCAGCATAAGGACTGGAATCAATCAGCCCCAGCATTTT	CASIRTGINQPQHF
many	TRBV7-6	-	TRBJ2-3	TGTGCCATCAGAAAAACGGGGAGCACAGATACGCAGTATTTT	CAIRKTGSTDTQYF
many	TRBV6-5	TRBD1	TRBJ1-2	TGTGCCAGCAGTTCGACAGGGGGCGCGGATGGCTACACCTTC	CASSSTGGADGYTF
many	TRBV27	-	TRBJ2-3	TGTGCCAGCAGTTTACTCGGGGTTTCAGGAGATACGCAGTATTTT	CASSLLGVSGDTQYF
few	TRBV20-1	-	TRBJ2-7	TGCAGTGCTAGAGTCAGTGGAACCTACGAGCAGTACTTC	CSARVSGTYEQYF
many	TRBV2	TRBD2	TRBJ2-7	TGTGCCAGCAGTGCAGATTTGGGGAGGGGCGAGCAGTACTTC	CASSADLGRGEQYF
many	TRBV2	-	TRBJ2-7	TGTGCCAGCTCAGATCCGGGCGAGCAGTACTTC	CASSDPGEQYF
few	TRBV7-3	-	TRBJ2-3	TGTGCCAGCAGCTTAGGTCCACGCGGCTTGTTTACGCAGTATTTT	CASSLGPRGLFTQYF
-	TRBV7-9	TRBD2	TRBJ2-2	TGTGCCAGCAGCCTCCCCGGACTAGCGGGAGGGGTCGGGGAGCTGTTTTTT	CASSLPGLAGGVGELFF
many	TRBV30	-	TRBJ1-2	TGTGCCTGGAGTGTAAGGGTAATTGCCTATGGCTACACCTTC	CAWSVRVIAYGYTF
many	TRBV13	TRBD2	TRBJ2-7	TGTGCCAGCAGCTCGGGACGCGGGAGCGAGCAGTACTTC	CASSSGRGSEQYF
-	TRBV4-1	-	TRBJ2-7	TGCGCCAGCAGCCAACCCCTAGCTCAGGATAGGTACGAGCAGTACTTC	CASSQPLAQDRYEQYF
many	TRBV12-3/TRBV12-4	-	TRBJ2-2	TGTGCCAGCAGTCCCCACCCCCCCTCCGGGGAGCTGTTTTTT	CASSPHPPSGELFF
many	TRBV12-3/TRBV12-4	-	TRBJ1-5	TGTGCCAGCAGTTTGGGGATAAGCAATCAGCCCCAGCATTTT	CASSLGISNQPQHF
many	TRBV6-2/TRBV6-3	TRBD1	TRBJ2-2	TGTGCCAGCAGTACCGGACAGGGCTTAGGCACCGGGGAGCTGTTTTTT	CASSTGQGLGTGELFF
many	TRBV6-1	-	TRBJ2-5	TGTGCCAGCAGCTCCCATGAAGAGACCCAGTACTTC	CASSSHEETQYF
many	TRBV12-3/TRBV12-4	-	TRBJ2-7	TGTGCCAGCACCGTCACGGGCTACGGCGGAGAGCAGTACTTC	CASTVTGYGGEQYF
many	TRBV2	-	TRBJ1-4	TGTGCCTGCCAAGATGAAAAACTGTTTTTT	CACQDEKLFF
many	TRBV5-1	-	TRBJ1-2	TGCGCCAGCAGCTTGGATGACGCTTCTAACTATGGCTACACCTTC	CASSLDDASNYGYTF
few	TRBV25-1	-	TRBJ1-4	TGTGCCAGCAGTAACCTTGTGACTAATGAAAAACTGTTTTTT	CASSNLVTNEKLFF
many	TRBV19	-	TRBJ2-1	TGTGCCAGTACCGCACCGGGTCGGGGGCAGTTCTTC	CASTAPGRGQFF
many	TRBV6-9	TRBD1	TRBJ2-7	TGTGCCAGCAGTTCCGGACAGGGAGTGTACGAGCAGTACTTC	CASSSGQGVYEQYF
-	TRBV20-1	TRBD1	TRBJ1-5	TGCAGTGTTAAGACAGGGAGGGATCAGCCCCAGCATTTT	CSVKTGRDQPQHF
many	TRBV11-3	-	TRBJ2-7	TGTGCCAGCAGCTTAGGAGGTACACACTCCTACGAGCAGTACTTC	CASSLGGTHSYEQYF
few	TRBV11-2	TRBD2	TRBJ2-5	TGTGCCAGCAGCTTGTCCCAACTAGCGGGAGATATGGAGACCCAGTACTTC	CASSLSQLAGDMETQYF
-	TRBV20-1	TRBD2	TRBJ2-1	TGCAGTGCTAACCAACTAGCGGGAGGGCGAGTTAGTGAGCAGTTCTTC	CSANQLAGGRVSEQFF
many	TRBV6-2/TRBV6-3	-	TRBJ1-1	TGTGCCAGCAGTTACCAGAAAGGGTTCACTGAAGCTTTCTTT	CASSYQKGFTEAFF
many	TRBV19	-	TRBJ1-2	TGTGCCAGCGCCACAGGAGATGGCTACACCTTC	CASATGDGYTF
many	TRBV2	-	TRBJ1-5	TGTGCCAGCAGCCAGTGGAATCAGCCCCAGCATTTT	CASSQWNQPQHF
many	TRBV4-1	-	TRBJ1-2	TGTGCCAGCAGCCAAGTGCGGCAGCGAGGCTACACCTTC	CASSQVRQRGYTF
many	TRBV27	-	TRBJ1-4	TGTGCCAGCAGTTTAAGGGGGGCTGTGGTTAATGAAAAACTGTTTTTT	CASSLRGAVVNEKLFF
many	TRBV7-9	-	TRBJ2-7	TGTGCCAGCAGACCCGACAGATCCTACGAGCAGTACTTC	CASRPDRSYEQYF
many	TRBV6-1	-	TRBJ2-4	TGTGCCAGCAGAGGTCGGTGGGATGGTGGGGACATTCAGTACTTC	CASRGRWDGGDIQYF
-	TRBV20-1	-	TRBJ2-7	TGCAGTGCTAGGAAGGGTTCGGCGGGAAAGGACGAGCAGTACTTC	CSARKGSAGKDEQYF